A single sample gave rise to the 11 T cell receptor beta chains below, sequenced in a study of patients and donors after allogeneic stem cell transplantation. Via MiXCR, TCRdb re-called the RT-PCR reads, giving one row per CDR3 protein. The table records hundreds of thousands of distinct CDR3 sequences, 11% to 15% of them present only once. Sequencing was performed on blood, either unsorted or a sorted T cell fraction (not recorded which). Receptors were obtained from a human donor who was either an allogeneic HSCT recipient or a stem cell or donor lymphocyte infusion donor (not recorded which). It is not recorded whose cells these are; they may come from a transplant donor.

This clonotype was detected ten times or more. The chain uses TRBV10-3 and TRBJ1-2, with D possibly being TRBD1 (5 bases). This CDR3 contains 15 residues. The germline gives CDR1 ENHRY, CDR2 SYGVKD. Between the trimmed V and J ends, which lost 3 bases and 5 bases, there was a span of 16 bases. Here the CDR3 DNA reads TGTGCCATCAGTGAACCTCCGGGACCGCCTTATGGCTACACCTTC. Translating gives CAISEPPGPPYGYTF.

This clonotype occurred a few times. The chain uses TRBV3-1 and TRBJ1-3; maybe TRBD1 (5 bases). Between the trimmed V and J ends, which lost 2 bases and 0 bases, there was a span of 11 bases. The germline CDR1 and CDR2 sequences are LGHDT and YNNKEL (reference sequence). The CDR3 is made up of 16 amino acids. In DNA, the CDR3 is TGTGCCAGCAGCCAAACACAGGTGATCTCTGGAAACACCATATATTTT. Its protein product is CASSQTQVISGNTIYF.

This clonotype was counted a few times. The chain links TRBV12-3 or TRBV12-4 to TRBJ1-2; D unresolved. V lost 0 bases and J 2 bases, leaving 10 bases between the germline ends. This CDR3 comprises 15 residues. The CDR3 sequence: CASSLANQSNYGYTF. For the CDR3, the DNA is TGTGCCAGCAGTTTAGCGAACCAGAGCAACTATGGCTACACCTTC.

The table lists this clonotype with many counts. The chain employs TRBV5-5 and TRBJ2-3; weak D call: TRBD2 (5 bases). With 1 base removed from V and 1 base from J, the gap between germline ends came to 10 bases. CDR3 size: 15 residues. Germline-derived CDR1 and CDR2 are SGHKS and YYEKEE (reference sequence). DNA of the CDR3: TGTGCCAGCAGCTTGAAGCGGCCGCGCACAGATACGCAGTATTTT. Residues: CASSLKRPRTDTQYF.

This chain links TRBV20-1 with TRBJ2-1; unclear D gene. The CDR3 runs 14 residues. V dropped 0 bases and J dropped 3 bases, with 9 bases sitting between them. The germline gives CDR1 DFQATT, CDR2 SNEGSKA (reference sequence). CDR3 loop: CSARDRLGYNEQFF. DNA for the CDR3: TGCAGTGCTAGAGATCGCCTAGGCTACAATGAGCAGTTCTTC.

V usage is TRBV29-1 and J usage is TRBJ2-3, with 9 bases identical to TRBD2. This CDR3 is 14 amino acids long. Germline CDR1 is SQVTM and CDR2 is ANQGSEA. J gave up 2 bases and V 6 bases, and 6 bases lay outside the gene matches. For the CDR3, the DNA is TGCAGCGTCCCGCGGGAGGGCCTCACAGATACGCAGTATTTT. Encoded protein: CSVPREGLTDTQYF.

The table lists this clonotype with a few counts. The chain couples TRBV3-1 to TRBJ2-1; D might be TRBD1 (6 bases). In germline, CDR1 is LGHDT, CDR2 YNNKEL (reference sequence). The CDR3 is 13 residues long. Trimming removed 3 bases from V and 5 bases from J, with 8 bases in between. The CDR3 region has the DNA TGTGCCAGCAGCCATAGACAGGACAATGAGCAGTTCTTC. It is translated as CASSHRQDNEQFF.

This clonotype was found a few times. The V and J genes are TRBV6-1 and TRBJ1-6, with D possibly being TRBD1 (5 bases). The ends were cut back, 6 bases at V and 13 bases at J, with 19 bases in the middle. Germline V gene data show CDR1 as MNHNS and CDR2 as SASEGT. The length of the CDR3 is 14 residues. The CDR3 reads CASSPSGGLGPLHF. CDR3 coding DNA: TGTGCCAGCAGCCCATCCGGGGGTTTAGGGCCCCTCCACTTT.

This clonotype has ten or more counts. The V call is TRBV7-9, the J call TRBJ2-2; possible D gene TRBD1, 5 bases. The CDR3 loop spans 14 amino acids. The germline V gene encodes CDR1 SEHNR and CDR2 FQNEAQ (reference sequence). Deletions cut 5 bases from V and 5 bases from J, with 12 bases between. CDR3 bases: TGTGCCAGCAGCCCTGACAGCCTTACCGGGGAGCTGTTTTTT. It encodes CASSPDSLTGELFF.

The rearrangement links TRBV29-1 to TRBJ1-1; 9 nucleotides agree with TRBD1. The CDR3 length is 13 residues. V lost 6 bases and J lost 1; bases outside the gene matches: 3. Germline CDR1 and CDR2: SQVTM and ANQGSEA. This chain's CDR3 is CSVWTGANTEAFF. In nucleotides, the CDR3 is TGCAGCGTATGGACAGGGGCGAACACTGAAGCTTTCTTT.

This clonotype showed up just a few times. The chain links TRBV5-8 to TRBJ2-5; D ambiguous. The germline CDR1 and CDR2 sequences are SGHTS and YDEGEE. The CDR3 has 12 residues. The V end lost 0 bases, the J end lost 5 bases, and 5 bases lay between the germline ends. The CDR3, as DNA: TGTGCCAGCAGCTTGGCCTACGAGACCCAGTACTTC. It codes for CASSLAYETQYF.